This T cell receptor beta chain was identified during a study of cytomegalovirus exposure and HLA in healthy donors. The PCR made use of 60 Vbeta and 13 Jbeta primers. Libraries were prepared by immunoSEQ multiplex PCR; TCRdb keeps only in-frame clonotypes and omits some of them. The sample carries tens of thousands of clones, over 75% recorded once. Trimming cost V 2 bases and J 7 bases; bases outside gene matches: 3. The CDR3 covers 16 residues. Germline V CDR1 and CDR2: SGHNT, YENEEA. The chain recombines TRBV11-3 with TRBJ2-1, with TRBD2 matching 15 bases. The source is a female donor in good health and CMV-seronegative. Source material: PBMCs. The CDR3 DNA reads TGTGCCAGCAGCTTAAGGGGGACTAGCGGGGGGAATGAGCAGTTCTTC. It codes for CASSLRGTSGGNEQFF.